The clone carrying this TCR beta chain was counted at least ten times. Its antigen is currently unknown. The time point was: newly diagnosed GD, antithyroid drugs for less than 3 months. With RNA extracted from PBMCs as input, the TCR library was made. TCR beta libraries were built with iRepertoire HTBI primers and Arm-PCR of CDR3 regions. MiXCR, applied by TCRdb to the multiplex PCR reads, yields one record per CDR3 protein. The table shows 360,000 or so distinct CDR3 sequences, with 15% to 20% occurring only once. Germline loops: CDR1 LGHDT, CDR2 YNNKEL (reference sequence). V gave up 5 bases and J gave up 8 bases, with 17 bases separating them. The CDR3 spans 14 residues. The sample is drawn from a study of regulatory T cells in long-lasting Graves disease. Findings of the study overall: Segments TRBV28, TRBJ1-2 and TRBJ2-5 showed preferential usage in persistent disease. Thyroid tissue went unexamined; only peripheral blood was analyzed.

Separately, the same data were catalogued under a study of T cells in Graves' hyperthyroidism and ophthalmopathy.

The receptor comes from a woman younger than 35 with Graves disease. The rearrangement links TRBV3-1 to TRBJ2-3; D possibly uses TRBD1 or TRBD2 (5 bases each). The specimen was peripheral blood mononuclear cells (PBMCs), collected at new diagnosis, from a patient treated with antithyroid drugs. CDR3 in amino acids: CASSDNTGARTQYF. CDR3 nucleotides: TGTGCCAGCAGCGATAATACCGGGGCCCGTACGCAGTATTTT.